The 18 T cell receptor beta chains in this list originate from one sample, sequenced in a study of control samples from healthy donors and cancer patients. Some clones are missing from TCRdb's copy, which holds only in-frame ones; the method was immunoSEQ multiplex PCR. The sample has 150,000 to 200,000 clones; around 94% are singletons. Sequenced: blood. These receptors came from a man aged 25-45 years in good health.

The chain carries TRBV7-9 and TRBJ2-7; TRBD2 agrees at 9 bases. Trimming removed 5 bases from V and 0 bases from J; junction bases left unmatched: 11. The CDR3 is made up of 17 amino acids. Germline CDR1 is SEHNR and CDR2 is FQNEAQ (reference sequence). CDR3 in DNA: TGTGCCAGCAGCCCCTGGTTCCAAGCGGGGGGCTCCTACGAGCAGTACTTC. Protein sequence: CASSPWFQAGGSYEQYF.

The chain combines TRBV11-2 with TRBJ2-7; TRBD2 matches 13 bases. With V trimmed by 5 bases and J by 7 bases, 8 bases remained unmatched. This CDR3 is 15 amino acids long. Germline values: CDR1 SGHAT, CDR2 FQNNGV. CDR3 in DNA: TGTGCCAGCAGCCCCGGACTAGCGGGAGTGGGTGAGCAGTACTTC. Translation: CASSPGLAGVGEQYF.

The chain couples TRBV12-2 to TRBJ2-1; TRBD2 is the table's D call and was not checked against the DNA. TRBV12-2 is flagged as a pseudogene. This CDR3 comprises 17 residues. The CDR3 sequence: CASRLVVPLGGFDEQFF. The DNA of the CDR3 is TGTGCAAGTCGCTTAGTTGTACCCCTAGGAGGCTTCGATGAGCAGTTCTTC.

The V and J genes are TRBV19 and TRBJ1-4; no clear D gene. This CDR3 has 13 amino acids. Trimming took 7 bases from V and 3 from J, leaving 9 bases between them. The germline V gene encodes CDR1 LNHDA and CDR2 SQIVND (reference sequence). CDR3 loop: CASTPSANEKLFF. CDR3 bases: TGTGCCAGTACGCCCTCGGCTAATGAAAAACTGTTTTTT.

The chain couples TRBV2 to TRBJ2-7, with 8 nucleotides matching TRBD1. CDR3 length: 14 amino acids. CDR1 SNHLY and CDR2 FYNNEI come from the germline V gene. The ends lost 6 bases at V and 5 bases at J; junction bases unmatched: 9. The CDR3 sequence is CASSPRTGTNEQYF. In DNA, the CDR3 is TGTGCCAGCAGCCCCCGGACAGGGACCAACGAGCAGTACTTC.

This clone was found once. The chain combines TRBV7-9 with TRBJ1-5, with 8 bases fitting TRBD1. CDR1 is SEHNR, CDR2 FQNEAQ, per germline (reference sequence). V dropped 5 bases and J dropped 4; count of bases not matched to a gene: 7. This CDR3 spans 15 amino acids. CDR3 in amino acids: CASSHTGTGNQPQHF. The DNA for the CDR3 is TGTGCCAGCAGCCACACCGGGACAGGTAATCAGCCCCAGCATTTT.

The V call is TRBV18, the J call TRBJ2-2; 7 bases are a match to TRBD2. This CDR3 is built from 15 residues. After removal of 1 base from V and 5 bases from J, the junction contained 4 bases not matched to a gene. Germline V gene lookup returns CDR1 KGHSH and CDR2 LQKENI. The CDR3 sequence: CASSPQKGGTGELFF. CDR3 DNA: TGTGCCAGCTCACCACAGAAGGGAGGGACCGGGGAGCTGTTTTTT.

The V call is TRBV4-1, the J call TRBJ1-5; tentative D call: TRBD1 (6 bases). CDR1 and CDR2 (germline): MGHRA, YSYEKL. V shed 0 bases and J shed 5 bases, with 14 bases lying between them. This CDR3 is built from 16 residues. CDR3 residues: CASSQDRTEIYQPQHF. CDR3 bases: TGCGCCAGCAGCCAAGACCGGACAGAGATTTATCAGCCCCAGCATTTT.

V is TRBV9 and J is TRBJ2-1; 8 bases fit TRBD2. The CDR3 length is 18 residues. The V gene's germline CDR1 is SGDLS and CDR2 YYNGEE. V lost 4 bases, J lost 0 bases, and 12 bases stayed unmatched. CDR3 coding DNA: TGTGCCAGCAGCTCTCCGTGGCGGGGGGTGGGCTCCTACAATGAGCAGTTCTTC. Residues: CASSSPWRGVGSYNEQFF.

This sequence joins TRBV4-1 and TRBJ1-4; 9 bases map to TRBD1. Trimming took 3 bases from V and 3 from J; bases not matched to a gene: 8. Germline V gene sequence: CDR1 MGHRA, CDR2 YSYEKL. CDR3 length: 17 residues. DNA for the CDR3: TGCGCCAGCAGCCACCCCACAGGGGGCTTAGCTAATGAAAAACTGTTTTTT. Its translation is CASSHPTGGLANEKLFF.

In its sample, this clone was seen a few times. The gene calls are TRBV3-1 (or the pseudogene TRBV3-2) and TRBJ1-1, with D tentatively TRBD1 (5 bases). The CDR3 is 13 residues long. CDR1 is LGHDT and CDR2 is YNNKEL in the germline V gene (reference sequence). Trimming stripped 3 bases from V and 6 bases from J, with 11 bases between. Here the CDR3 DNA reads TGTGCCAGCAGCCATCTGGGGGTGGCTGAAGCTTTCTTT. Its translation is CASSHLGVAEAFF.

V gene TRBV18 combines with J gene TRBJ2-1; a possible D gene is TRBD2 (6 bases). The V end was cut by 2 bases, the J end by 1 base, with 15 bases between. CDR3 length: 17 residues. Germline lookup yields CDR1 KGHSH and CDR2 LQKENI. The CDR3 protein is CASSPSSRGSSYNEQFF. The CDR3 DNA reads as TGTGCCAGCTCACCATCTTCGCGGGGCAGTTCCTACAATGAGCAGTTCTTC.

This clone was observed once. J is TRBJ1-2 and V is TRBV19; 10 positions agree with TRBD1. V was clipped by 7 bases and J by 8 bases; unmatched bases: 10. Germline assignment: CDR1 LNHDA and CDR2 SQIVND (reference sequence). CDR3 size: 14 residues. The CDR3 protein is CASTLDRGRGGYTF. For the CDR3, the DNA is TGTGCCAGTACCCTTGACAGGGGGCGAGGGGGCTACACCTTC.

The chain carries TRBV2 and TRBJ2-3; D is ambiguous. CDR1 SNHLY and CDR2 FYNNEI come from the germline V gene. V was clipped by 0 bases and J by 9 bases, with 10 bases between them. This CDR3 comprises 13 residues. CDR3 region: CASSEAQVGTQYF. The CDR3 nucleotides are TGTGCCAGCAGTGAAGCCCAGGTTGGGACGCAGTATTTT.

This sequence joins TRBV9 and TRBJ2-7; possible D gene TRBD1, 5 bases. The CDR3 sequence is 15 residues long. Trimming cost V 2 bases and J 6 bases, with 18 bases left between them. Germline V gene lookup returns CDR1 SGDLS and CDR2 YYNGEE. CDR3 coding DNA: TGTGCCAGCAGCGTCGGCAATGGCCCCCAGGGCGAGCAGTACTTC. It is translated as CASSVGNGPQGEQYF.

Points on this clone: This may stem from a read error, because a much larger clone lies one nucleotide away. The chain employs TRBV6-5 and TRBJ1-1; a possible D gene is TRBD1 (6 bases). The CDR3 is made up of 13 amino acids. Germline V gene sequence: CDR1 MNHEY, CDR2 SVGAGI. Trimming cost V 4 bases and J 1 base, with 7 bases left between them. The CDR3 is CASSLGQNTEAFF. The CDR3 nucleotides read TGTGCCAGCAGTTTGGGACAGAACACTGAAGCTTTCTTT.

The CDR3 loop is CASSLGYNQPQHF. The CDR3 coding sequence is TGTGCCAGTAGTCTCGGGTACAATCAGCCCCAGCATTTT. The V call is TRBV19, the J call TRBJ1-5; D gene unclear. The germline V gene has CDR1 LNHDA and CDR2 SQIVND (reference sequence). This CDR3 has 13 amino acids. Deletions cut 5 bases from V and 3 bases from J, with 8 bases between. The variable domain in full, completed from reference TRBV19 and TRBJ1-5, reads DGGITQSPKYLFRKEGQNVTLSCEQNLNHDAMYWYRQDPGQGLRLIYYSQIVNDFQKGDIAEGYSVSREKKESFPLTVTSAQKNPTAFYLCASSLGYNQPQHFGDGTRLSIL.

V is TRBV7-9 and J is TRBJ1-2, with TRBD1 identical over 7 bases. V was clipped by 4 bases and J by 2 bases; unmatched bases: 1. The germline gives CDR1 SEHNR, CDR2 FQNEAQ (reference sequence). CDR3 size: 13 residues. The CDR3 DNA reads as TGTGCCAGCAGCTGGGGACAGAACTATGGCTACACCTTC. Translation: CASSWGQNYGYTF.